A single sample gave rise to the 10 T cell receptor beta chains below, sequenced in a study of T cell changes during pregnancy in multiple sclerosis. Only in-frame clones appear in the TCRdb table, and some are missing; sequencing was by immunoSEQ multiplex PCR. The table has 50,000 to 55,000 clones, 80% to 95% seen once. Sequences were derived from CD4+ T cells from peripheral blood mononuclear cells, sampled after pregnancy. The receptors originated from a female donor with multiple sclerosis, enrolled in a pregnancy study.

CDR3 DNA sequence: TGTGCCAGCAGCCGGCGACAGTCAACTAATGAAAAACTGTTTTTT. This translates into CASSRRQSTNEKLFF. The chain combines TRBV7-9 with TRBJ1-4; D possibly corresponds to TRBD1 (5 bases). The ends were cut back, 5 bases at V and 0 bases at J, with 10 bases in the middle. CDR3 size: 15 residues. Germline CDR1 and CDR2: SEHNR and FQNEAQ (reference sequence). The full variable domain, with the rest looked up from reference TRBV7-9 and TRBJ1-4, is DTGVSQNPRHKITKRGQNVTFRCDPISEHNRLYWYRQTLGQGPEFLTYFQNEAQLEKSRLLSDRFSAERPKGSFSTLEIQRTEQGDSAMYLCASSRRQSTNEKLFFGSGTQLSVL.

The V gene is TRBV19, the J gene TRBJ2-1, with D maybe TRBD1 (5 bases). The CDR3 length is 18 residues. The V gene's germline CDR1 is LNHDA and CDR2 SQIVND (reference sequence). The V gene lost 3 bases and the J gene lost 5 bases, with 23 bases spanning the gap. CDR3 nucleotide sequence: TGTGCCAGTAGTATTAGGGGCGTCGGCCTACAGGTCAACAATGAGCAGTTCTTC. Protein: CASSIRGVGLQVNNEQFF.

The J gene is TRBJ1-4, the V gene TRBV19, with 7 bases identical to TRBD1. Germline lookup yields CDR1 LNHDA and CDR2 SQIVND (reference sequence). Trimming removed 5 bases from V and 4 bases from J; junction bases left unmatched: 4. This CDR3 has 14 residues. DNA for the CDR3: TGTGCCAGTAGTCCGGGACAGCTTAATGAAAAACTGTTTTTT. Encoded protein: CASSPGQLNEKLFF.

This clone has just one count. V is TRBV2 and J is TRBJ2-2, with a weak D call TRBD2 (5 bases). The V end lost 7 bases, the J end lost 1 base, and 10 bases lay between the germline ends. The length of the CDR3 is 14 residues. CDR1 and CDR2 (germline): SNHLY, FYNNEI. DNA of the CDR3: TGTGCCAGCATGCCGAGGGAGAACACCGGGGAGCTGTTTTTT. Translation gives CASMPRENTGELFF.

This rearrangement joins TRBV6-5 to TRBJ1-2; TRBD1 is a possible D gene (5 bases). Trimming removed 1 base at V and 3 bases at J, with 15 bases between. CDR3 length equals 16 residues. Per germline, CDR1 MNHEY and CDR2 SVGAGI. CDR3 sequence (DNA): TGTGCCAGCAGTTACTGGGGCGTGGGAAACGACTATGGCTACACCTTC. Its protein is CASSYWGVGNDYGYTF.

The chain links TRBV4-2 to TRBJ1-2, with TRBD1 matching over 8 bases. Germline trimming cut 1 base from V and 3 bases from J; bases unmatched to any gene: 1. The CDR3 loop spans 14 amino acids. Germline V gene sequence: CDR1 LGHNA, CDR2 YNFKEQ. The CDR3 DNA follows: TGTGCCAGCAGCCAAGTGGACAGGGACTATGGCTACACCTTC. Translation gives CASSQVDRDYGYTF.

This clone has only one observation. The chain has TRBV4-1 and TRBJ2-3; 11 nucleotides match TRBD2. Germline assignment: CDR1 MGHRA and CDR2 YSYEKL. The CDR3 is made up of 20 amino acids. Trimming cost V 0 bases and J 1 base; bases outside gene matches: 12. The CDR3 region has the DNA TGCGCCAGCAGCCAAGATTGGGTAGCGGGAGGGCCGTCTCGCACAGATACGCAGTATTTT. It is translated as CASSQDWVAGGPSRTDTQYF.

V is TRBV5-1 and J is TRBJ1-1, with TRBD1 matching over 8 bases. Trimming cost V 3 bases and J 3 bases; bases outside gene matches: 7. CDR3 length equals 15 residues. Germline lookup yields CDR1 SGHRS and CDR2 YFSETQ. As DNA, the CDR3 is TGCGCCAGCAGCTCCGGGACAGGCCATTACACTGAAGCTTTCTTT. Translating it yields CASSSGTGHYTEAFF.

The V and J genes are TRBV18 and TRBJ1-5, with D tentatively TRBD1 (6 bases). The CDR3 extends over 15 amino acids. Germline values: CDR1 KGHSH, CDR2 LQKENI. V lost 2 bases and J lost 2, with 10 bases in between. CDR3 residues: CASSPSTGGNQPQHF. Written as DNA, the CDR3 is TGTGCCAGCTCACCATCGACAGGTGGCAATCAGCCCCAGCATTTT. The variable domain in full, with the rest retrieved from reference TRBV18 and TRBJ1-5, is NAGVMQNPRHLVRRRGQEARLRCSPMKGHSHVYWYRQLPEEGLKFMVYLQKENIIDESGMPKERFSAEFPKEGPSILRIQQVVRGDSAAYFCASSPSTGGNQPQHFGDGTRLSIL.

In DNA form, the CDR3 reads TGTGCCAGCAGCAACAACCCTAGCGGCCCCGGAAGGGCAGATACGCAGTATTTT. It is translated as CASSNNPSGPGRADTQYF. The chain joins TRBV21-1 to TRBJ2-3; the D segment call TRBD2 is taken from the table without a DNA check. TRBV21-1 is a documented pseudogene. This CDR3 has 18 amino acids.